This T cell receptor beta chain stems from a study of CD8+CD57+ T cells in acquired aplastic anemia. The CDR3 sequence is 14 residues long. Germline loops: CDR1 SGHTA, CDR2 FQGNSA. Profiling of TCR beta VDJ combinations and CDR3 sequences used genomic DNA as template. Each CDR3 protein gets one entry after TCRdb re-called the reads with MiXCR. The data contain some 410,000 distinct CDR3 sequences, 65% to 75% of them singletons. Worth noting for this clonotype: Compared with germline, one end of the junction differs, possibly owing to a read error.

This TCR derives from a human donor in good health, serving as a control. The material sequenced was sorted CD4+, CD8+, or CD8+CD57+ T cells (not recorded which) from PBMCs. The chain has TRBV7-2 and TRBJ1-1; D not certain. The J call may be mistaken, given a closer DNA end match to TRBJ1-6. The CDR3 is CASSLVPGNTPLHF. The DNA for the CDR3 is TGTGCCAGCAGCTTAGTTCCGGGGAATACACCACTCCACTTT.